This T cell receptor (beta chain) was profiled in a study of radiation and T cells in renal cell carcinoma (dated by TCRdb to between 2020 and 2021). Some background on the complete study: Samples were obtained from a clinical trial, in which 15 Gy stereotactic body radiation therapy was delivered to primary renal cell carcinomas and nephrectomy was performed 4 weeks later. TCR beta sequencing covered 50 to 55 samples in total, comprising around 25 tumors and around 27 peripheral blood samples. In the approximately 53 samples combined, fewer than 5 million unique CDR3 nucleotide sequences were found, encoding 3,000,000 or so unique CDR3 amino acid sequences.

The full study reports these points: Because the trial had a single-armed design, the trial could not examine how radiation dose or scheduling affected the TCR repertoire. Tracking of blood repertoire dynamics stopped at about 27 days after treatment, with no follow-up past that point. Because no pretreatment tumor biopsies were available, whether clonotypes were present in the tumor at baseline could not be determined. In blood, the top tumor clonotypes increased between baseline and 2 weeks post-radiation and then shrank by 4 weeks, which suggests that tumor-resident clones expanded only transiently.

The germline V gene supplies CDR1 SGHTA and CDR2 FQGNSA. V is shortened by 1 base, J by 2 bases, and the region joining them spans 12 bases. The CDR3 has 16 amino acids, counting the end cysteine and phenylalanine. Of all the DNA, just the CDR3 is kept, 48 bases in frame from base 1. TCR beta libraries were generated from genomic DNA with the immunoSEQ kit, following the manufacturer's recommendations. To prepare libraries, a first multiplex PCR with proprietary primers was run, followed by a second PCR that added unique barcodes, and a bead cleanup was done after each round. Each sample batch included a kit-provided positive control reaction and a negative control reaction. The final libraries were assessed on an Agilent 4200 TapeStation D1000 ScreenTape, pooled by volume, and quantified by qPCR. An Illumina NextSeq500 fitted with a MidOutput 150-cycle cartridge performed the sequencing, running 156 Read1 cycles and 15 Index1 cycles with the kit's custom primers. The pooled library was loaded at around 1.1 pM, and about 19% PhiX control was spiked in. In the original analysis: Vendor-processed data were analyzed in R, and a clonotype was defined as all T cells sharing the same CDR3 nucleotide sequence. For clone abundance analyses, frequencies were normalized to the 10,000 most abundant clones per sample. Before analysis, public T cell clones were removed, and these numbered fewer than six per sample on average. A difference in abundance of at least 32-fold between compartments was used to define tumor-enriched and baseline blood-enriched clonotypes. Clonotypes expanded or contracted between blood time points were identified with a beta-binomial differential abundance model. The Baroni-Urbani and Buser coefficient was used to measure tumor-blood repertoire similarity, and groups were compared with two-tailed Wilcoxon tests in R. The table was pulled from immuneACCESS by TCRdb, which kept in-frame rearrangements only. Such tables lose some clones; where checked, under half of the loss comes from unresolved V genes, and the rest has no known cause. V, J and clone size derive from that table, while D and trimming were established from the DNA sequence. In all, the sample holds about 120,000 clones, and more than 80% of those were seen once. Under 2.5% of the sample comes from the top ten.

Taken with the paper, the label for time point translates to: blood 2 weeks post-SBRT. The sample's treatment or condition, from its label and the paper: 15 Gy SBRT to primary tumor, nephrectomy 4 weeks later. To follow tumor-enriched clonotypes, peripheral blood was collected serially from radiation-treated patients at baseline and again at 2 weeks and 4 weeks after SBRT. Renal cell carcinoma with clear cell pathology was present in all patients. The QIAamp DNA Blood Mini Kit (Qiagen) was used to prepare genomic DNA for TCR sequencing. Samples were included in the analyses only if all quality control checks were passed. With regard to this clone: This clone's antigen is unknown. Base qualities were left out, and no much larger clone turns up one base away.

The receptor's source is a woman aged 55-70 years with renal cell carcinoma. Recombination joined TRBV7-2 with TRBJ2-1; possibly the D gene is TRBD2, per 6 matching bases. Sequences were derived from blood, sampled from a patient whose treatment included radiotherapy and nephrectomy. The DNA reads TGTGCCAGCAGCTTAGAGCGGGTAACTCCCTACAATGAGCAGTTCTTC. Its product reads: CASSLERVTPYNEQFF.